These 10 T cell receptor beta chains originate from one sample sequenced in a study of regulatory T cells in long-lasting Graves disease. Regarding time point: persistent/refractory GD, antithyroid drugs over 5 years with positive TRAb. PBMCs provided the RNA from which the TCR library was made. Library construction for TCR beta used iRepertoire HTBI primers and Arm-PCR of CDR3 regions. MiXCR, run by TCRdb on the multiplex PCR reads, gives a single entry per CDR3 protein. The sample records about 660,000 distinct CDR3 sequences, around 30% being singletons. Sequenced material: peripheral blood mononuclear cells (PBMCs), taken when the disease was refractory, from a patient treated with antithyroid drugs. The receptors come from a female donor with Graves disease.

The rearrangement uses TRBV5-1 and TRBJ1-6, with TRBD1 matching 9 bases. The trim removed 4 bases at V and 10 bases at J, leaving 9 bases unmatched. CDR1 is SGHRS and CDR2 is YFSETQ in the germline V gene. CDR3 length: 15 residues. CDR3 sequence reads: CASSQDRGGISPLHF. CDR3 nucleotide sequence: TGCGCCAGCAGCCAGGACAGGGGTGGTATATCACCCCTCCACTTT. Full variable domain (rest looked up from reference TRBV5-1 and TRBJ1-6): KAGVTQTPRYLIKTRGQQVTLSCSPISGHRSVSWYQQTPGQGLQFLFEYFSETQRNKGNFPGRFSGRQFSNSRSEMNVSTLELGDSALYLCASSQDRGGISPLHFGNGTRLTVT.

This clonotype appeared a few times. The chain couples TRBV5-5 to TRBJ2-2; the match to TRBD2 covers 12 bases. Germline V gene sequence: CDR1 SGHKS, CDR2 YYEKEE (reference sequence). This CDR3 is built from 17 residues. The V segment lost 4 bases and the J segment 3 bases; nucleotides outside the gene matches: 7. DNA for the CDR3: TGTGCCAGCAGCGAGACTAGCGGGAGTCGAGACACCGGGGAGCTGTTTTTT. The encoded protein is CASSETSGSRDTGELFF.

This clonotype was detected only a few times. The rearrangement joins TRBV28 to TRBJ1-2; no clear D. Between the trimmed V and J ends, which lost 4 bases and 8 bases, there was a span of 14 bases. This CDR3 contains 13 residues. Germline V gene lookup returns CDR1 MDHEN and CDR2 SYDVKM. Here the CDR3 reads CASSSRRVGGYTF. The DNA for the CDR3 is TGTGCCAGCAGTTCCCGAAGGGTGGGAGGCTACACCTTC.

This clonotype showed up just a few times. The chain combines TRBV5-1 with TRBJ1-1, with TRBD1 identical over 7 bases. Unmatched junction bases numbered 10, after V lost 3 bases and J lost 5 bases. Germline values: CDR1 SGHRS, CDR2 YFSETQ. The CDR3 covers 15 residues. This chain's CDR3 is CASSSSTGVMTEAFF. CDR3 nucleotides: TGCGCCAGCAGCTCGAGTACAGGGGTTATGACTGAAGCTTTCTTT. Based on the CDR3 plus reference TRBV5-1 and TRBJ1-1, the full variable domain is KAGVTQTPRYLIKTRGQQVTLSCSPISGHRSVSWYQQTPGQGLQFLFEYFSETQRNKGNFPGRFSGRQFSNSRSEMNVSTLELGDSALYLCASSSSTGVMTEAFFGQGTRLTVV.

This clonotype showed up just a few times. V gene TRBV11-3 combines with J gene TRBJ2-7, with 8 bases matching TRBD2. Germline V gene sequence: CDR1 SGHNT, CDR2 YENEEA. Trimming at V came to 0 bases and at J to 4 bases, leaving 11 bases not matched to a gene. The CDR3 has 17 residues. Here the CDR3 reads CASSLDPKASGSYEQYF. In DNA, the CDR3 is TGTGCCAGCAGCTTAGATCCTAAAGCGAGCGGGAGTTACGAGCAGTACTTC. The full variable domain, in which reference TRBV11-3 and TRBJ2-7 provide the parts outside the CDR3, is EAGVVQSPRYKIIEKKQPVAFWCNPISGHNTLYWYLQNLGQGPELLIRYENEEAVDDSQLPKDRFSAERLKGVDSTLKIQPAELGDSAVYLCASSLDPKASGSYEQYFGPGTRLTVT.

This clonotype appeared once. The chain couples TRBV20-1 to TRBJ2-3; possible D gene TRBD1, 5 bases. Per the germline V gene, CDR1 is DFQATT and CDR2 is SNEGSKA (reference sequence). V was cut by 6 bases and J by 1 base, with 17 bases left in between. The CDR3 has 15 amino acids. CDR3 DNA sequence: TGCAGTGCAAGGGGTTCCCTCCTGGGCACAGATACGCAGTATTTT. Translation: CSARGSLLGTDTQYF.

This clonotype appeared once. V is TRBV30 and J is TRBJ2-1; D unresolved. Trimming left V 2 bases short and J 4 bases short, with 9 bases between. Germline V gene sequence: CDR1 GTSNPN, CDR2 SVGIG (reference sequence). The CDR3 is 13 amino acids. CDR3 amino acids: CAWSTDQYNEQFF. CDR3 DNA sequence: TGTGCCTGGAGTACGGACCAATACAATGAGCAGTTCTTC.

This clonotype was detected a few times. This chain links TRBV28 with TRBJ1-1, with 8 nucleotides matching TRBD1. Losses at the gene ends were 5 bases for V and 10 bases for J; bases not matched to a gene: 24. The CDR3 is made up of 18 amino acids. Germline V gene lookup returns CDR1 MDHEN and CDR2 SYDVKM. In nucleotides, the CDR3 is TGTGCCAGCAGTCCTACCGGACAGGGTCTGGGGATCCCGAAAGTAGCTTTCTTT. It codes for CASSPTGQGLGIPKVAFF.

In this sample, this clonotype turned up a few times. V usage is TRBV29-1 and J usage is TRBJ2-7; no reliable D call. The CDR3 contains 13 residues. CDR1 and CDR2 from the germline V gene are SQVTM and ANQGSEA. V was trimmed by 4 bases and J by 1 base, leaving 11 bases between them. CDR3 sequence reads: CSVVYVVSYEQYF. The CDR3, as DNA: TGCAGCGTTGTTTATGTGGTTTCCTACGAGCAGTACTTC.

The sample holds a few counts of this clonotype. CDR3: CASRWIDEQYF. CDR3 nucleotide sequence: TGTGCCAGCAGATGGATAGACGAGCAGTACTTC. The chain carries TRBV7-9 and TRBJ2-7; no definite D call. Germline CDR1 is SEHNR and CDR2 is FQNEAQ (reference sequence). This CDR3 has 11 amino acids. The V end lost 6 bases, the J end lost 5 bases, and 8 bases lay between the germline ends.